Below, 23 T cell receptor beta chains from the same sample are listed, as sequenced in a study of read filtering for tumor transcriptome and immune sequencing. This library used about 400 ng RNA and molecular barcoded adaptors spanning alpha/delta and beta/gamma chains. One entry per CDR3 protein, called by TCRdb with MiXCR from the reads. Here the sample spans approximately 65,000 distinct CDR3 sequences, over 11% being singletons. Specimen: a population of CD138-negative cells sorted from bone marrow. Every receptor here comes from a donor at least 40 years old with multiple myeloma.

V usage is TRBV5-1 and J usage is TRBJ2-7, with 9 bases lining up with TRBD2. With 0 bases clipped from V and 3 bases from J, the junction kept 1 base outside the gene matches. The CDR3 length is 14 residues. Germline CDR1 SGHRS, CDR2 YFSETQ. CDR3 protein: CASSLGLAVYEQYF. The CDR3 region has the DNA TGCGCCAGCAGCTTGGGACTAGCGGTCTACGAGCAGTACTTC.

The table lists this clonotype with many counts. V is TRBV5-1 and J is TRBJ2-7; tentative D call: TRBD2 (5 bases). V was pared by 1 base and J by 3 bases, with 20 bases between. The CDR3 sequence is 17 residues long. CDR1 and CDR2 from the germline V gene are SGHRS and YFSETQ. This CDR3 reads CASSLTLRGEGDYEQYF. Here the CDR3 DNA reads TGCGCCAGCAGCTTGACCCTCCGAGGCGAGGGCGACTACGAGCAGTACTTC.

At least ten counts were recorded for this clonotype. The chain has TRBV9 and TRBJ1-5; the D is unclear. CDR1 SGDLS and CDR2 YYNGEE come from the germline V gene. CDR3 length: 14 amino acids. Trimming took off 4 bases at V and 1 base at J, with 9 bases between the two ends. The CDR3 is CASSSGGSNQPQHF. CDR3 in DNA: TGTGCCAGCAGCTCGGGAGGGAGCAATCAGCCCCAGCATTTT.

This clonotype was found a few times. The chain couples TRBV4-2 to TRBJ1-1, with D unresolved. The ends were cut back, 3 bases at V and 0 bases at J, with 17 bases in the middle. The CDR3 loop spans 17 amino acids. Germline CDR1 and CDR2: LGHNA and YNFKEQ. In DNA form, the CDR3 reads TGTGCCAGCAGCCAGGAGCCCCAATGGGGAATGAACACTGAAGCTTTCTTT. Amino acid sequence: CASSQEPQWGMNTEAFF.

This clonotype was seen repeatedly, ten times or more. The rearrangement joins TRBV5-4 to TRBJ2-3; maybe TRBD2 (5 bases). The germline V gene encodes CDR1 SGHNT and CDR2 YYREEE (reference sequence). This CDR3 is built from 17 residues. V was cut by 0 bases and J by 2 bases, with 16 bases left in between. CDR3 amino acids: CASSLESAVTYTDTQYF. The CDR3 DNA reads as TGTGCCAGCAGCTTGGAATCAGCGGTGACGTACACAGATACGCAGTATTTT.

This clonotype was recorded at least ten times. The chain is built from TRBV5-1 and TRBJ1-1; the D gene is possibly TRBD1 (5 bases). The germline V gene has CDR1 SGHRS and CDR2 YFSETQ. The CDR3 runs to 16 residues. The germline V and J ends were trimmed by 2 bases and 0 bases, with 14 bases remaining between them. The CDR3 loop reads CASSFGIGGMNTEAFF. The DNA for the CDR3 is TGCGCCAGCAGCTTTGGAATCGGGGGGATGAACACTGAAGCTTTCTTT. The whole variable domain, remainder taken from reference TRBV5-1 and TRBJ1-1, is KAGVTQTPRYLIKTRGQQVTLSCSPISGHRSVSWYQQTPGQGLQFLFEYFSETQRNKGNFPGRFSGRQFSNSRSEMNVSTLELGDSALYLCASSFGIGGMNTEAFFGQGTRLTVV.

This clonotype came up many times. The chain is built from TRBV7-2 and TRBJ2-5; 12 positions agree with TRBD2. V lost 2 bases and J lost 5; bases outside the gene matches: 3. The germline V gene has CDR1 SGHTA and CDR2 FQGNSA. CDR3 length: 15 residues. Here the CDR3 DNA reads TGTGCCAGCAGCTTAAGGCTAGCGGGAGGGGAGACCCAGTACTTC. Amino acids: CASSLRLAGGETQYF.

This clonotype has at least ten counts. The chain couples TRBV29-1 to TRBJ2-7; no firm D call. Germline V gives CDR1 SQVTM, CDR2 ANQGSEA. Trimming removed 8 bases from V and 1 base from J, with 15 bases in between. This CDR3 comprises 13 residues. CDR3 residues: CSCATGGSYEQYF. The DNA for the CDR3 is TGCAGCTGCGCAACGGGCGGTTCCTACGAGCAGTACTTC.

This clonotype was observed at least ten times. The gene calls are TRBV29-1 and TRBJ2-7, with D possibly being TRBD2 (5 bases). CDR1 is SQVTM and CDR2 is ANQGSEA in the germline V gene. V was clipped by 4 bases and J by 6 bases, with 7 bases between them. This CDR3 spans 10 amino acids. The CDR3 loop is CSVAGVEQYF. The CDR3 DNA reads as TGCAGCGTTGCCGGGGTCGAGCAGTACTTC.

This clonotype was seen repeatedly, ten times or more. The J gene is TRBJ1-1, the V gene TRBV2; 9 positions match TRBD1. Germline assignment: CDR1 SNHLY and CDR2 FYNNEI. The CDR3 loop spans 13 amino acids. V was pared by 5 bases and J by 10 bases, with 8 bases of the junction left unmatched. In DNA, the CDR3 is TGTGCCAGCAGTCCTGACAGGGGGGAAAGAGCTTTCTTT. This gives the protein CASSPDRGERAFF.

This clonotype was found many times. The chain carries TRBV7-3 and TRBJ2-2; 7 bases are a match to TRBD2. The CDR3 has 17 residues. Per the germline V gene, CDR1 is SGHTA and CDR2 is FQGTGA. Unmatched junction bases numbered 8, after V lost 3 bases and J lost 1 base. CDR3 nucleotide sequence: TGTGCCAGCAGCTTCCTAGCGGCCCCAGGGAACACCGGGGAGCTGTTTTTT. Its translation: CASSFLAAPGNTGELFF.

This clonotype was observed many times. The chain is built from TRBV6-8 and TRBJ2-3, with D hard to call. V was cut by 7 bases and J by 5 bases, with 4 bases left in between. Germline loops: CDR1 MNHGY, CDR2 SAAAGT. CDR3 length equals 10 residues. CDR3 in DNA: TGTGCCAGCACGGAAGATACGCAGTATTTT. It specifies CASTEDTQYF.

This clonotype turned up a few times. A read error is possible here, since a much larger clone lies one base away. The missing conserved phenylalanine or tryptophan at the end of this CDR3 makes a read error likely. The chain joins TRBV28 to TRBJ1-1, with 7 bases fitting TRBD1. Germline V gene data show CDR1 as MDHEN and CDR2 as SYDVKM. V gave up 7 bases and J gave up 1 base; unmatched junction bases: 3. The CDR3 has 13 amino acids. CDR3 in DNA: TGTGCCAGCACCCGGACAGGGAACACTGAAGCTTTCCTT. As protein: CASTRTGNTEAFL.

Ten or more counts support this clonotype. V is TRBV29-1 and J is TRBJ2-7, with D possibly called TRBD1 or TRBD2 (5 bases each). The CDR3 is 12 amino acids. Germline V gene data show CDR1 as SQVTM and CDR2 as ANQGSEA. V was trimmed by 6 bases and J by 2 bases, leaving 11 bases between them. For the CDR3, the DNA is TGCAGCGTAGAAAAGGGACCCTACGAGCAGTACTTC. This encodes CSVEKGPYEQYF.

A note on this clonotype: A much larger clone is a single base away; this may be a read error. The chain joins TRBV28 to TRBJ2-3; D call uncertain. The V gene lost 5 bases and the J gene lost 3 bases, with 6 bases spanning the gap. This CDR3 has 12 residues. Per germline, CDR1 MDHEN and CDR2 SYDVKM. Written as DNA, the CDR3 is TGTGCCAGCAGTCGCCCGACAGATACGCAGTATTTT. Its translation: CASSRPTDTQYF.

This clonotype was observed at least ten times. This sequence joins TRBV7-3 and TRBJ2-3; no clear D gene. V gave up 8 bases and J gave up 3 bases, with 12 bases separating them. The CDR3 is 13 amino acids. From germline, CDR1 is SGHTA and CDR2 FQGTGA. The CDR3 DNA reads TGTGCCAGCCGCGTGGCCCTGACAGATACGCAGTATTTT. This sequence encodes CASRVALTDTQYF.

Ten or more counts support this clonotype. This chain connects TRBV19 to TRBJ2-2; D gene unclear. Germline-derived CDR1 and CDR2 are LNHDA and SQIVND (reference sequence). Trimming left V 5 bases short and J 0 bases short, with 7 bases between. The CDR3 covers 14 residues. CDR3 sequence: CASSLESNTGELFF. CDR3 sequence (DNA): TGTGCCAGTAGTCTTGAATCGAACACCGGGGAGCTGTTTTTT.

The rearrangement uses TRBV7-9 and TRBJ1-1, with unresolved D. The CDR3 has 12 amino acids. Trimming stripped 3 bases from V and 6 bases from J, with 8 bases between. Germline-derived CDR1 and CDR2 are SEHNR and FQNEAQ (reference sequence). In DNA form, the CDR3 reads TGTGCCAGCAGCTTTCGGGGAGCTGAAGCTTTCTTT. Protein: CASSFRGAEAFF.

About this clonotype itself: A much larger clone lies a single base off, so this may be a read error. The CDR3 reads CASSLGQGPMNTAAFF. The CDR3 DNA reads as TGTGCCAGCAGCTTAGGACAGGGACCAATGAACACTGCAGCTTTCTTT. This chain connects TRBV7-9 to TRBJ1-1; 7 bases agree with TRBD1. Germline loops: CDR1 SEHNR, CDR2 FQNEAQ (reference sequence). The CDR3 totals 16 residues.

As regards this clonotype: This clone may be a read error of a much larger clone one base away. The gene calls are TRBV28 and TRBJ2-3; D may be TRBD2 (6 bases). This CDR3 region has 15 residues. CDR1 is MDHEN and CDR2 is SYDVKM in the germline V gene. The CDR3 reads CASSWDFAGADKQYF. The CDR3 DNA sequence: TGTGCCAGCAGCTGGGACTTCGCTGGGGCAGATAAGCAGTATTTT.

The V call is TRBV20-1, the J call TRBJ2-7; weak D call: TRBD1 (6 bases). The ends were cut back, 2 bases at V and 2 bases at J, with 10 bases in the middle. CDR1 is DFQATT, CDR2 SNEGSKA, per germline (reference sequence). The CDR3 spans 13 residues. CDR3 sequence (DNA): TGCAGTGCTAGACTACGGACAGCCTACGAGCAGTACTTC. Amino acids: CSARLRTAYEQYF.

The chain links TRBV11-3 to TRBJ2-1; 14 bases fit TRBD2. From germline, CDR1 is SGHNT and CDR2 YENEEA. After removal of 5 bases from V and 9 bases from J, the junction contained 3 bases not matched to a gene. The CDR3 contains 14 residues. Here the CDR3 reads CASSPTSGRVEQFF. In DNA form, the CDR3 reads TGTGCCAGCAGCCCGACTAGCGGGAGGGTTGAGCAGTTCTTC.

In this sample, this clonotype turned up many times. The V call is TRBV15, the J call TRBJ1-1, with D perhaps TRBD1 (6 bases). This CDR3 spans 14 amino acids. V lost 1 base and J lost 9, with 15 bases in between. Germline V gene data show CDR1 as LNHNV and CDR2 as YYDKDF (reference sequence). The CDR3 coding sequence is TGTGCCACCAGCAGAGGCGGGGGCGCACTGAAAGCTTTCTTT. This gives the protein CATSRGGGALKAFF.